Below, 20 T cell receptor beta chains from the same sample are listed, as sequenced in a study of shared clonotypes between healthy human individuals. Method: immunoSEQ multiplex PCR; TCRdb's copy keeps in-frame clones and lacks some. This table has 2.5 million or so clones, roughly nine tenths appearing once. The source material was naive CD4+ T cells sorted from blood. The subset was: CD45RA+ positively selected. The receptors stem from a man between 18 and 29 years old in good health.

The chain carries TRBV7-2 and TRBJ2-5; D call uncertain. Per germline, CDR1 SGHTA and CDR2 FQGNSA. The CDR3 contains 15 residues. V was trimmed by 1 base and J by 5 bases, leaving 14 bases between them. Here the CDR3 DNA reads TGTGCCAGCAGCTTAGACTACCGGAGTTGGGAGACCCAGTACTTC. Translating it yields CASSLDYRSWETQYF.

The chain couples TRBV10-3 to TRBJ2-1, with TRBD2 matching over 8 bases. The CDR3 is 12 amino acids. Germline CDR1 reads ENHRY; CDR2 reads SYGVKD. V trimming: 10 bases; J trimming: 4 bases; junction bases outside the gene matches: 3. The CDR3: CARSSGYNEQFF. The CDR3 DNA reads as TGTGCCAGATCTAGCGGGTACAATGAGCAGTTCTTC.

The chain employs TRBV9 and TRBJ2-3; 13 nucleotides agree with TRBD2. This CDR3 region has 17 residues. Germline V gene sequence: CDR1 SGDLS, CDR2 YYNGEE. V trimming: 2 bases; J trimming: 1 base; junction bases outside the gene matches: 4. DNA of the CDR3: TGTGCCAGCAGCGTGACTAGCGGGGGGACCGGCACAGATACGCAGTATTTT. It translates to CASSVTSGGTGTDTQYF.

This chain joins TRBV10-3 and TRBJ1-2, with unresolved D. Trimming pared 2 bases from V and 8 bases from J, leaving 9 bases between. Germline values: CDR1 ENHRY, CDR2 SYGVKD. The CDR3 totals 12 residues. The CDR3 spells CAISENSMGYTF. CDR3 bases: TGTGCCATCAGTGAGAACAGTATGGGCTACACCTTC.

Of note for this clone: This same CDR3 is encoded by further DNA sequences in the sample. The CDR3 protein is CASSGDSYEQYF. CDR3 DNA: TGTGCCAGCAGCGGTGACTCCTACGAGCAGTACTTC. The chain uses TRBV7-9 and TRBJ2-7; D remains unclear. CDR1 and CDR2 (germline): SEHNR, FQNEAQ (reference sequence). The CDR3 is 12 residues long. V gave up 5 bases and J gave up 0 bases, with 5 bases separating them.

This chain uses TRBV15 with TRBJ2-3; D unresolved. Trimming shortened V by 0 bases and J by 9 bases, and 10 bases separated the two germline ends. Germline V lookup: CDR1 LNHNV, CDR2 YYDKDF (reference sequence). The CDR3 extends over 13 amino acids. The CDR3 sequence is CATSRDRAETQYF. For the CDR3, the DNA is TGTGCCACCAGCAGAGATCGGGCTGAAACGCAGTATTTT.

The chain joins TRBV5-6 to TRBJ2-7; D is uncertain. This CDR3 region has 14 residues. V was trimmed by 0 bases and J by 5 bases, leaving 12 bases between them. Germline V gene lookup returns CDR1 SGHDT and CDR2 YYEEEE. The CDR3 protein is CASSLVHSGDEQYF. The CDR3 nucleotides read TGTGCCAGCAGCTTGGTACACTCTGGTGACGAGCAGTACTTC.

The chain couples TRBV30 to TRBJ1-6; unclear D gene. CDR3 length equals 17 residues. The germline V gene has CDR1 GTSNPN and CDR2 SVGIG (reference sequence). The V gene lost 3 bases and the J gene lost 0 bases, with 15 bases spanning the gap. CDR3 DNA sequence: TGTGCCTGGAGGCTGGGCAAAGCTAGCTCCTATAATTCACCCCTCCACTTT. It translates to CAWRLGKASSYNSPLHF.

The V and J genes are TRBV10-3 and TRBJ1-2; 12 bases fit TRBD1. Germline V lookup: CDR1 ENHRY, CDR2 SYGVKD. Trimming at V came to 8 bases and at J to 8 bases, leaving 9 bases not matched to a gene. CDR3 length equals 14 residues. CDR3: CAISSRDRGHGYTF. As DNA, the CDR3 is TGTGCCATCTCATCCAGGGACAGGGGGCACGGCTACACCTTC.

Turning to this clone: Mismatch with germline at one junction end may stem from a read error. Other DNA sequences from this sample encode an identical CDR3 as well. The rearrangement uses TRBV20-1 and TRBJ2-7; D possibly corresponds to TRBD2 (5 bases). The CDR3 contains 11 residues. The germline V gene has CDR1 DFQATT and CDR2 SNEGSKA (reference sequence). The chain's CDR3 is CSARGSSEQYF. The CDR3 DNA reads as TGCAGTGCCAGAGGGAGCTCTGAGCAGTACTTC.

The chain is built from TRBV11-2 and TRBJ2-2; D gene ambiguous. The V end was cut by 6 bases, the J end by 5 bases, with 13 bases between. Germline lookup yields CDR1 SGHAT and CDR2 FQNNGV. The CDR3 runs to 14 residues. CDR3 DNA: TGTGCCAGCAGGGGTACTACATCGACCGGGGAGCTGTTTTTT. The encoded protein is CASRGTTSTGELFF.

The V gene is TRBV18, the J gene TRBJ2-7; 10 positions agree with TRBD2. CDR3 length: 16 amino acids. The V segment lost 3 bases and the J segment 0 bases; nucleotides outside the gene matches: 5. Germline CDR1 is KGHSH and CDR2 is LQKENI. The DNA for the CDR3 is TGTGCCAGCTCACCCTCCGGGACTAGCGCCTCCTACGAGCAGTACTTC. It translates to CASSPSGTSASYEQYF.

The chain uses TRBV5-8 and TRBJ1-2, with D possibly matching TRBD1 (5 bases). CDR3 length: 12 residues. CDR1 and CDR2 (germline): SGHTS, YDEGEE. Trimming shortened V by 1 base and J by 14 bases, and 15 bases separated the two germline ends. The DNA for the CDR3 is TGTGCCAGCAGCTTGATACAGGCACGGGGGACCTTC. Residues: CASSLIQARGTF.

The V gene is TRBV11-1, the J gene TRBJ2-3; D ambiguous. The length of the CDR3 is 15 residues. Germline V gene data show CDR1 as SGHAT and CDR2 as FQDESV (reference sequence). Trimming left V 1 base short and J 2 bases short, with 10 bases between. CDR3 region: CASSLGLGSTDTQYF. The CDR3 coding sequence is TGTGCCAGCAGCTTAGGGTTAGGATCCACAGATACGCAGTATTTT. Full variable domain (outside the CDR3, taken from reference TRBV11-1 and TRBJ2-3): EAEVAQSPRYKITEKSQAVAFWCDPISGHATLYWYRQILGQGPELLVQFQDESVVDDSQLPKDRFSAERLKGVDSTLKIQPAELGDSAMYLCASSLGLGSTDTQYFGPGTRLTVL.

The chain couples TRBV9 to TRBJ2-3; D call uncertain. The germline V gene has CDR1 SGDLS and CDR2 YYNGEE. This CDR3 is 13 amino acids long. V lost 1 base to trimming and J lost 4 bases, with 7 bases between them. The CDR3 sequence is CASSVSYSDTQYF. CDR3 nucleotide sequence: TGTGCCAGCAGCGTAAGTTACTCAGATACGCAGTATTTT.

This chain joins TRBV6-5 and TRBJ1-6; TRBD1 matches at 8 bases. V lost 6 bases and J lost 9; bases outside the gene matches: 10. Germline values: CDR1 MNHEY, CDR2 SVGAGI. The CDR3 sequence is 15 residues long. The CDR3: CASSPNGQGGSPLHF. In DNA form, the CDR3 reads TGTGCCAGCAGCCCCAACGGACAGGGAGGTTCACCCCTCCACTTT.

V usage is TRBV6-1 and J usage is TRBJ2-7; a weak D match, TRBD2 (6 bases). Germline V gene sequence: CDR1 MNHNS, CDR2 SASEGT. V was shortened by 6 bases and J by 2 bases, with 17 bases between the two germline ends. This CDR3 is 15 amino acids long. The CDR3 sequence is CASSNAGTATYEQYF. CDR3 DNA: TGTGCCAGCAGCAATGCCGGGACTGCGACCTACGAGCAGTACTTC.

The chain joins TRBV7-9 to TRBJ2-1; D ambiguous. Germline lookup yields CDR1 SEHNR and CDR2 FQNEAQ (reference sequence). CDR3 size: 15 residues. Trimming stripped 5 bases from V and 4 bases from J, with 15 bases between. The CDR3 coding sequence is TGTGCCAGCAGCCACCAAAGGGTTCTATACAATGAGCAGTTCTTC. This sequence encodes CASSHQRVLYNEQFF.

The sample holds a few counts of this clone. The CDR3 spells CAWGRAGDTEAFF. The DNA for the CDR3 is TGTGCCTGGGGCAGGGCAGGGGACACTGAAGCTTTCTTT. This chain uses TRBV30 with TRBJ1-1; a possible D gene is TRBD1 (6 bases). CDR3 size: 13 residues. The V end lost 5 bases, the J end lost 3 bases, and 13 bases lay between the germline ends. Germline CDR1 and CDR2: GTSNPN and SVGIG (reference sequence).

V usage is TRBV29-1 and J usage is TRBJ2-7; D may be TRBD1 or TRBD2 (5 bases each). The CDR3 totals 10 residues. From germline, CDR1 is SQVTM and CDR2 ANQGSEA. Between the trimmed V and J ends, which lost 6 bases and 10 bases, there was a span of 13 bases. CDR3 region: CSVGDSSQYF. The CDR3 nucleotides are TGCAGCGTGGGAGACAGCAGCCAGTACTTC.